This TCR beta chain was sequenced during a study of blood T cell repertoires in COVID-19. Study-wide background: The samples span acute and convalescent COVID-19 from the United States, Italy and Spain.

The CDR3 sequence is 19 residues long. V dropped 0 bases and J dropped 0; count of bases not matched to a gene: 10. Germline V gene sequence: CDR1 KGHSH, CDR2 LQKENI. Sequencing used immunoSEQ multiplex PCR; TCRdb keeps in-frame clones, though not all of them. Found here are 130,000 to 150,000 clones, 70% to 90% of them singletons; the top ten hold less than 2%. Specimen: peripheral blood. The origin of this receptor is a man in his 70s with acute or convalescent COVID-19. The rearrangement uses TRBV18 and TRBJ1-1; TRBD1 matches at 10 bases. CDR3 residues: CASSPPWTGGSKLNTEAFF. CDR3 nucleotide sequence: TGTGCCAGCTCACCACCTTGGACAGGGGGATCTAAGTTGAACACTGAAGCTTTCTTT.